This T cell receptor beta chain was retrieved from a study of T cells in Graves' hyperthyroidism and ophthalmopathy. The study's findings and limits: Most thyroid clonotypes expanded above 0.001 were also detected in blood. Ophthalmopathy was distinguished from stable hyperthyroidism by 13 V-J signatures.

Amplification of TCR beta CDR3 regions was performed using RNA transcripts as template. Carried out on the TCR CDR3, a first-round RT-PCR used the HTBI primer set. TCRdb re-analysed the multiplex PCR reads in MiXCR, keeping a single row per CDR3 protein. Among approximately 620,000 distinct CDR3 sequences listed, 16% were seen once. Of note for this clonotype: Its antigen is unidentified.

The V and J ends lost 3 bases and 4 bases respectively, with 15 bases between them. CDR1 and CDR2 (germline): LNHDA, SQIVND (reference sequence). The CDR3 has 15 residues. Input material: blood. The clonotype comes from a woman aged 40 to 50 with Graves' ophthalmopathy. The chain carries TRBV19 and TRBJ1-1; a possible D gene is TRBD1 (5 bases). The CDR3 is CASSILGTKSTEAFF. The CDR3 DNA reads TGTGCCAGTAGTATTTTAGGGACCAAGAGCACTGAAGCTTTCTTT. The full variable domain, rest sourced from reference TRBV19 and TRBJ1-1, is DGGITQSPKYLFRKEGQNVTLSCEQNLNHDAMYWYRQDPGQGLRLIYYSQIVNDFQKGDIAEGYSVSREKKESFPLTVTSAQKNPTAFYLCASSILGTKSTEAFFGQGTRLTVV.